Listed below are T cell receptor beta chains from one sample, sequenced in a study of blood T cell repertoires in COVID-19. Sequenced by immunoSEQ multiplex PCR; TCRdb stores in-frame clones only, minus some. The sample holds 150,000 or so clones, about 91% seen once. The sample was peripheral blood. These receptors came from a man between 50 and 59 years old with acute or convalescent COVID-19. The CDR3 runs from the conserved cysteine through the conserved F or W. D genes are given only for firm matches. A row's size may be missing; if present it is once, few, many or a size class.

D,size,J,V,CDR3,DNA
NA,NA,TRBJ1-3,TRBV3-1/TRBV3-2,CASTDRLSSGNTIYF,TGTGCCAGCACTGACAGATTGAGCTCTGGAAACACCATATATTTT
NA,NA,TRBJ2-7,TRBV3-1/TRBV3-2,CASSSGSIRSYEQYF,TGTGCCAGCAGTTCCGGGTCAATAAGGTCCTACGAGCAGTACTTC
NA,once,TRBJ2-1,TRBV7-2,CASSLAPTGEPNEQFF,TGTGCCAGCAGCTTAGCGCCGACGGGAGAGCCCAATGAGCAGTTCTTC
NA,NA,TRBJ2-1,TRBV28,CATQSGGLPDFGNEQFF,TGTGCCACCCAGAGTGGAGGCCTCCCAGATTTCGGCAATGAGCAGTTCTTC
NA,NA,TRBJ1-1,TRBV13,CASSRGDTEAFF,TGTGCCAGCAGCCGGGGGGACACTGAAGCTTTCTTT
NA,NA,TRBJ1-2,TRBV7-3,CASSQTSNYGYTF,TGTGCCAGCAGCCAGACATCGAACTATGGCTACACCTTC
NA,NA,TRBJ1-2,TRBV2,CASRGQGYGYTF,TGTGCCAGCAGGGGTCAGGGGTATGGCTACACCTTC
NA,NA,TRBJ1-1,TRBV5-4,CASSLAAAGYTEAFF,TGTGCCAGCAGCTTGGCCGCGGCAGGGTACACTGAAGCTTTCTTT
TRBD1,NA,TRBJ2-2,TRBV7-9,CASSRTGDGTGELFF,TGTGCCAGCAGCAGGACAGGGGATGGGACCGGGGAGCTGTTTTTT
TRBD1,NA,TRBJ2-7,TRBV7-9,CASSFIRDRGSEQYF,TGTGCCAGCAGCTTCATTCGGGACAGGGGATCCGAGCAGTACTTC
TRBD2,NA,TRBJ2-1,TRBV7-9,CASSSSERGFYNEQFF,TGTGCCAGCAGCTCGTCCGAGCGGGGCTTTTACAATGAGCAGTTCTTC
TRBD1,NA,TRBJ2-7,TRBV28,CASSSGTGTTDEQYF,TGTGCCAGCAGTTCCGGGACAGGGACGACTGACGAGCAGTACTTC
NA,NA,TRBJ1-2,TRBV9,CASSADNLGYTF,TGTGCCAGCAGCGCCGACAATCTTGGCTACACCTTC
NA,NA,TRBJ2-5,TRBV7-9,CASSLAGAETQYF,TGTGCCAGCAGCTTAGCAGGGGCAGAGACCCAGTACTTC
NA,NA,TRBJ1-2,TRBV6-4,CASSDSGQNYGYTF,TGTGCCAGCAGTGACTCGGGGCAAAACTATGGCTACACCTTC
NA,NA,TRBJ1-1,TRBV3-1/TRBV3-2,CASSQGATFF,TGTGCCAGCAGCCAGGGGGCGACTTTCTTT
NA,NA,TRBJ1-2,TRBV18,CASSPTDIGYGYTF,TGTGCCAGCTCACCTACGGACATAGGCTATGGCTACACCTTC
TRBD1,NA,TRBJ1-5,TRBV4-1,CASSVRQGADSNQPQHF,TGCGCCAGCAGCGTCCGACAGGGGGCGGATAGCAATCAGCCCCAGCATTTT
NA,NA,TRBJ1-5,TRBV5-6,CASSREGGNQPQHF,TGTGCCAGCAGCCGAGAAGGGGGCAATCAGCCCCAGCATTTT
NA,NA,TRBJ2-1,TRBV7-2,CASSPRRSEDEQFF,TGTGCCAGCAGCCCCCGCAGATCGGAGGATGAGCAGTTCTTC
NA,NA,TRBJ1-3,TRBV7-6,CASSLSTGNTIYF,TGTGCCAGCAGCCTATCGACTGGAAACACCATATATTTT
NA,NA,TRBJ2-1,TRBV5-5,CASSFRTGLAEQFF,TGTGCCAGCAGCTTTAGGACGGGGTTGGCTGAGCAATTCTTC
NA,NA,TRBJ1-1,TRBV7-2,CASSPRTEAFF,TGTGCCAGCAGCCCCCGCACTGAAGCTTTCTTT
NA,NA,TRBJ1-4,TRBV28,CASSPRSGHVRPGGEKLFF,TGTGCCAGCAGTCCCCGCAGCGGACACGTAAGGCCCGGGGGGGAAAAACTGTTTTTT
NA,once,TRBJ1-3,TRBV7-2,CASSLALRQTSGNTIYF,TGTGCCAGCAGCTTGGCCCTTAGACAGACCTCTGGAAACACCATATATTTT
TRBD1,NA,TRBJ1-2,TRBV7-9,CASNGQGGYGYTF,TGTGCCAGCAACGGACAGGGCGGCTATGGCTACACCTTC
NA,NA,TRBJ2-7,TRBV7-3,CASSLTRHDEQYF,TGTGCCAGCAGCTTAACGCGACACGACGAGCAGTACTTC
NA,NA,TRBJ1-1,TRBV11-2,CASSSSGGVTEAFF,TGTGCCAGCAGCTCTTCGGGGGGCGTCACTGAAGCTTTCTTT
TRBD2,NA,TRBJ2-1,TRBV4-1,CASSQEVASGYNEQFF,TGCGCCAGCAGCCAAGAAGTGGCTAGCGGCTACAATGAGCAGTTCTTC
TRBD1,NA,TRBJ1-3,TRBV6-6,CASSPTRDRGSGNTIYF,TGTGCCAGCAGTCCCACGAGGGACAGGGGGTCTGGAAACACCATATATTTT
TRBD1,NA,TRBJ2-7,TRBV10-3,CAIRGTGVDEQYF,TGTGCCATCAGGGGGACAGGGGTCGACGAGCAGTACTTC
NA,NA,TRBJ2-1,TRBV5-1,CASSAGRPYNEQFF,TGCGCCAGCAGCGCGGGACGACCCTACAATGAGCAGTTCTTC
TRBD1,once,TRBJ2-7,TRBV27,CASSPDRGPLTSYEQYF,TGTGCCAGCAGTCCTGACAGGGGTCCTCTTACGAGCTACGAGCAGTACTTC
NA,NA,TRBJ1-2,TRBV5-4,CASSSGGGGRRDWGYTF,TGTGCCAGCAGCTCTGGCGGGGGGGGGCGCAGAGATTGGGGCTACACCTTC
NA,NA,TRBJ2-5,TRBV9,CASSVGGASETQYF,TGTGCCAGCAGCGTGGGGGGGGCGTCGGAGACCCAGTACTTC
NA,NA,TRBJ1-5,TRBV5-8,CASSTRQSNSNQPQHF,TGTGCCAGCAGCACCCGACAGTCAAATAGCAATCAGCCCCAGCATTTT
NA,NA,TRBJ2-7,TRBV6-5,CATRPAGKVYEQYF,TGTGCCACCCGCCCGGCAGGGAAGGTCTACGAGCAGTACTTC
NA,once,TRBJ2-1,TRBV5-1,CASSLAESSYNEQFF,TGCGCCAGCAGCTTGGCCGAGAGCTCCTACAATGAGCAGTTCTTC
NA,few,TRBJ1-5,TRBV7-8,CASSLGRISNQPQHF,TGTGCCAGCAGCTTAGGGAGAATTAGCAATCAGCCCCAGCATTTT
NA,NA,TRBJ1-1,TRBV6-5,CASVRDMNTEAFF,TGTGCCAGCGTTAGGGACATGAACACTGAAGCTTTCTTT
NA,NA,TRBJ2-1,TRBV27,CASWRDPYNEQFF,TGTGCCAGTTGGCGGGATCCCTACAATGAGCAGTTCTTC